The T cell receptor (beta chain) under discussion was sequenced for a study of OX40 agonist ivuxolimab in advanced cancers. Study-level findings and limits: At 0.1 to 3.0 mg/kg and by week 6, clonal expansion occurred in CD4+ and CD8+ blood T cells. CD8+ T cells averaged more expanded clones than CD4+.

As for this clone: Its specificity is not known.

Measured with immunoSEQ multiplex PCR; TCRdb has only the in-frame clones, and not every one. In the table there are 60,000 to 85,000 clones, about 88% of which are singletons. Drawing of blood for sampling happened at baseline, at cycle 4 day 1, and at cycle 7 day 1. The sequence was collected from an adult with an advanced solid tumor such as melanoma, head and neck, liver or kidney cancer. The specimen was CD4+ or CD8+ T cells sorted from blood, collected in a trial of the OX40 agonist ivuxolimab.

The CDR3 sequence is CASSSGTGIHEQYF. The CDR3 DNA is TGTGCCAGCAGTTCCGGGACAGGGATCCACGAGCAGTACTTC. This chain links TRBV5-4 with TRBJ2-7; 9 bases line up with TRBD1. Germline CDR1 reads SGHNT; CDR2 reads YYREEE (reference sequence). This CDR3 is built from 14 residues. The V segment lost 5 bases and the J segment 5 bases; nucleotides outside the gene matches: 8.